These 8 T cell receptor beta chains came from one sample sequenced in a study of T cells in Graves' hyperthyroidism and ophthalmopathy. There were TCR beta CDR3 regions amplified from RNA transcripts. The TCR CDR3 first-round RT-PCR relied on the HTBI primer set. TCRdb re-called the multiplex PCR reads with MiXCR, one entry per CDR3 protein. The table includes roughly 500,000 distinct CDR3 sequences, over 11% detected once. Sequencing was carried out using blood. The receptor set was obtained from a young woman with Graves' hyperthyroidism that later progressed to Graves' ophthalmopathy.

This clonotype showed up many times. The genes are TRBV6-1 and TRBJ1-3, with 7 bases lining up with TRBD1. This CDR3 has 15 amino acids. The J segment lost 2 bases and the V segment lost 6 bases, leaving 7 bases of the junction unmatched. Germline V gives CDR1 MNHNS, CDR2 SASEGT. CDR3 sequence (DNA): TGTGCCAGCAGAACCGGGACAGACCCTGGAAACACCATATATTTT. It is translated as CASRTGTDPGNTIYF.

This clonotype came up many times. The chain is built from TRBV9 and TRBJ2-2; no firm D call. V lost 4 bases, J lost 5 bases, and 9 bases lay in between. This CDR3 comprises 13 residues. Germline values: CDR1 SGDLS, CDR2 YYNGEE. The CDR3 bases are TGTGCCAGCAGCACAAGTGGAACCGGGGAGCTGTTTTTT. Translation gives CASSTSGTGELFF.

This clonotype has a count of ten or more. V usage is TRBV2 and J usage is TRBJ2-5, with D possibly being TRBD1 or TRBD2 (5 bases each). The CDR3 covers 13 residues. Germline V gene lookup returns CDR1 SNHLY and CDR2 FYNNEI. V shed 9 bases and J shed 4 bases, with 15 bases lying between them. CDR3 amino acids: CASGGFPAETQYF. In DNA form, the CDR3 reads TGTGCCAGTGGGGGTTTCCCCGCAGAGACCCAGTACTTC.

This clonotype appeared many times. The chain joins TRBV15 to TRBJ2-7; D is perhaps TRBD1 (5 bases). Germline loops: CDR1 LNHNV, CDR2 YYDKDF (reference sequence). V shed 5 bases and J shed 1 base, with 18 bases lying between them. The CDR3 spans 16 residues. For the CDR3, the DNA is TGTGCCACCAGCGAAGGGGTCGGAGACGGATCCTACGAGCAGTACTTC. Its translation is CATSEGVGDGSYEQYF.

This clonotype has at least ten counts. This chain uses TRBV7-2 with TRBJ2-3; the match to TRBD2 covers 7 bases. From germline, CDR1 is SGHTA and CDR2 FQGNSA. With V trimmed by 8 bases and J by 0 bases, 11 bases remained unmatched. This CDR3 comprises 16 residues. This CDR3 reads CASGRVLAPSTDTQYF. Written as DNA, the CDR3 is TGTGCCAGCGGCCGGGTACTAGCGCCGAGCACAGATACGCAGTATTTT.

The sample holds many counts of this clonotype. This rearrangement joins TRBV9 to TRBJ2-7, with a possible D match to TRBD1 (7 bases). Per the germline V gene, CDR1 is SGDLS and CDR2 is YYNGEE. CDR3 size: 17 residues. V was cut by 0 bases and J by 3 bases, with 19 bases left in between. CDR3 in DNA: TGTGCCAGCAGCGTAGGGACAGGAGGGGTTATGAACTACGAGCAGTACTTC. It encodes CASSVGTGGVMNYEQYF.

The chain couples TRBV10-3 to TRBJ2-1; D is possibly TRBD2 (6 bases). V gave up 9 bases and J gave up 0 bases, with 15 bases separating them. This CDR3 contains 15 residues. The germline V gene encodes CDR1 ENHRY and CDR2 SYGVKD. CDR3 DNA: TGTGCCATTAGTAGCGGTGAGAGCTCCTACAATGAGCAGTTCTTC. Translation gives CAISSGESSYNEQFF.

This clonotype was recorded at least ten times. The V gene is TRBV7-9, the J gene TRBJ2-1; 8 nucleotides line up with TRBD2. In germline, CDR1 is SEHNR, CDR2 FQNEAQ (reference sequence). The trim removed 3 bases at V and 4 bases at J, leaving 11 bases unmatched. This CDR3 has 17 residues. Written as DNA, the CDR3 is TGTGCCAGCAGCTTTTCCCTCTCTAGCGGGCGTTACAATGAGCAGTTCTTC. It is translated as CASSFSLSSGRYNEQFF.